The T cell receptor (beta chain) under discussion was sequenced for a study of T cell responses to AZD1222 COVID-19 vaccine (dated by TCRdb to about 2021). For context, the study as a whole: AZD1222 recipients whose second dose came at about 4 weeks and those whose second dose came at about 12 weeks were combined into one group, since spike-specific TCR depth and breadth did not differ between the two schedules. A total of just over 230 trial participants underwent TCR sequencing, of whom about 200 had received two doses of AZD1222 and 26 had received two doses of the MenACWY control vaccine. Trial participants were enrolled by age into 18-55, 56-69 and 70-plus year subgroups, with roughly 160, 29 and 62 TCR-sequenced participants respectively. Study-wide findings and limitations: Conclusions about previously exposed vaccinees are limited, since just five or six AZD1222 recipients were seropositive for SARS-CoV-2 at baseline. Nearly half of unique spike-specific TCRs reportedly recognized epitopes outside regions mutated in the B.1.351 and B.1.1.7 variants. The 56-69-year group was small, and its depth increase did not reach significance, likely because of low power. Because no samples from the day 14 peak response were available, repertoires could be characterized only after the peak T cell response. Most participants were white British and females outnumbered males, and the authors suggested that clonal diversity may have been underestimated. The vaccine-associated CD4 TCRs covered the entire spike protein, and the dominant responses fell in regions 160-218 and 743-854. After two AZD1222 doses, spike-specific TCR breadth and depth were significantly higher than at day 0 and than in MenACWY recipients.

This clone was recorded a few times. Its target antigen remains unknown. There are no base qualities to consult, and no much larger clone falls within one base. The CDR3 regions of human TCRbeta chains were subjected to immunosequencing. The study's own analysis went as follows. Repertoire TCRs were checked for matches against a reference library of SARS-CoV-2-specific TCRs that had been generated using the MIRA antigen-specificity platform. Breadth was defined as the fraction of unique TCRs that were SARS-CoV-2-associated. Depth was defined as the fraction of total T cells that were SARS-CoV-2-associated. Each spike-specific TCR was assigned to its reactive spike region and to a CD4 or CD8 class using the MIRA data. Log10-transformed breadth and depth values were compared by one-way ANOVA with Sidak's multiple comparisons tests. TCRdb re-hosts the immuneACCESS table, in-frame sequences only. Its copies lack some clones; in the studies checked, an unresolved V gene accounts for under half of them, and the cause for the rest is not known. V and J calls and clone size are copied from that table; D and trimming were computed from the DNA. The sample includes 90,000 to 150,000 clones, with around nine tenths observed a single time. The ten top clones hold 2% to 3% of the sample.

Trimming at the junction amounts to 8 bases on V and 7 bases on J, and the germline ends lie 21 bases apart. The CDR3 spans 15 residues, from the cysteine through the phenylalanine. Of the read, only the CDR3 DNA is kept; its 45 bases are in frame from base 1. The germline V gene (reference sequence) provides CDR1 PRHDT and CDR2 FYEKMQ. Sample time point, as interpreted from the label and publication: baseline before first vaccination. Vaccinee samples were obtained from the UK trials COV001 and COV002, which included a single-blind randomized controlled phase 2/3 trial of AZD1222 (ChAdOx1 nCoV-19) in healthy adults. Trial participant PBMC samples were collected at day 0 and day 28 after the second dose for TCRbeta chain sequencing.

The input for sequencing was peripheral blood, taken on day 0 of AZD1222 vaccination. The sequence links TRBV13 to TRBJ2-4; perhaps TRBD2 is the D gene, with 6 bases matching. This clonotype was sampled from an adult in good health. The CDR3 protein: CASGRAAPGDNIQYF. The nucleotide sequence reads TGTGCCAGCGGCCGAGCGGCTCCGGGGGATAACATTCAGTACTTC.